The sample holds a few counts of the clone carrying this TCR beta chain. What it recognizes is unknown. This specimen belongs to a study of identical twins. Study conclusions and caveats: An excess of low generation probability was shown by twin-shared out-of-frame alpha sequences.

Unique molecular identifiers were present on cDNA, and template switching added a universal primer site. TCRdb recomputed calls from the 5' RACE reads with MiXCR, one row per CDR3 protein. The sample has 500,000 to 600,000 distinct CDR3 sequences; roughly 21% are singletons. Trimming took off 0 bases at V and 6 bases at J, with 8 bases between the two ends. The CDR3 loop spans 13 amino acids. Looked up from germline, CDR1 is SEHNR and CDR2 is FQNEAQ (reference sequence). This same sample was also taken into another study, of T cells expressing NK-cell markers. That study adds: Sorted CD3+CD56+NKG2C+, CD3+CD56+NKG2C- and CD3+CD56-NKG2C+ T cells provided the TCR beta repertoires. In the group of eight sequenced donors, seven were HCMV-seropositive and one was seronegative.

Sequences were obtained from CD4+ T cells sorted from blood. The sequence was obtained from a woman in her late teens or twenties in good health. This chain links TRBV7-9 with TRBJ1-2; unclear D gene. The CDR3 here is CASSLAGSDGYTF. The CDR3 nucleotides read TGTGCCAGCAGCTTAGCGGGGAGCGATGGCTACACCTTC. The variable domain in full, with the rest retrieved from reference TRBV7-9 and TRBJ1-2, is DTGVSQNPRHKITKRGQNVTFRCDPISEHNRLYWYRQTLGQGPEFLTYFQNEAQLEKSRLLSDRFSAERPKGSFSTLEIQRTEQGDSAMYLCASSLAGSDGYTFGSGTRLTVV.